Listed below are T cell receptor beta chains from one sample, sequenced in a study of shared clonotypes between healthy human individuals. Repertoires were generated with immunoSEQ multiplex PCR, while TCRdb's copy carries only in-frame clones and drops some. This sample has about 2,200,000 clones, with roughly 91% found just once. What was sequenced was naive CD8+ T cells from PBMCs. Source of these receptors: a man aged 18 to 30 in good health. Some clones in this sample may be carry-over from other donors' samples. CDR3s include the opening cysteine and the closing phenylalanine or tryptophan. The D gene is left open where the match is weak. Some rows have no size entry. The others give once, few or many, or a class for an expanded clone.

d_gene,j_gene,len,abundance,v_gene,CDR3nt,CDR3aa
-,TRBJ2-3,12,-,TRBV29-1,TGCAGCGTTGAAGAAGGCACAGATACGCAGTATTTT,CSVEEGTDTQYF
-,TRBJ2-1,14,-,TRBV7-6,TGTGCCAGCAGCCAGAATCTCGGTCCCAATGAGCAGTTCTTC,CASSQNLGPNEQFF
-,TRBJ2-1,16,-,TRBV5-1,TGCGCCAGCAGCTTGTTGGGCTACAGCTCCTACAATGAGCAGTTCTTC,CASSLLGYSSYNEQFF
-,TRBJ2-5,13,-,TRBV27,TGTGCCAGCTCCTTGAGGGGGGGGGAGACCCAGTACTTC,CASSLRGGETQYF
TRBD2,TRBJ2-1,13,-,TRBV28,TGTGCATCGACTAGCGGGAGTTTAAATGAGCAGTTCTTC,CASTSGSLNEQFF
-,TRBJ2-7,12,-,TRBV11-2,TGTGCCAGCAGCGGCGACTACTACGAGCAGTACTTC,CASSGDYYEQYF
TRBD1,TRBJ2-2,14,-,TRBV4-3,TGCGCCAGCAGCCATTTCCAGGGGGCCGGGGAGCTGTTTTTT,CASSHFQGAGELFF
TRBD2,TRBJ2-7,14,-,TRBV5-1,TGCGCCAGCAAGCGGGAGGCCTCCTCCTACGAGCAGTACTTC,CASKREASSYEQYF
-,TRBJ2-7,12,-,TRBV28,TGTGCCAGCACTCGCGGGGGCGCTGAACAGTACTTC,CASTRGGAEQYF
-,TRBJ2-1,16,-,TRBV9,TGTGCCAGCAGCCCAAACAGGGTTGCTAGAAACAATGAGCAGTTCTTC,CASSPNRVARNNEQFF
-,TRBJ2-7,13,once,TRBV5-4,TGTGCCAGCAGCTGGGACCCTACCTACGAGCAGTACTTC,CASSWDPTYEQYF
-,TRBJ2-1,19,-,TRBV5-4,TGTGCCAGCAGCCCTGGCCTACCGGAGGGGGGGCTGATCTACAATGAGCAGTTCTTC,CASSPGLPEGGLIYNEQFF
-,TRBJ2-2,15,-,TRBV4-2,TGTGCCAGCAGCCCCACAGAGGGTGCGGGCGGGGAGCTGTTTTTT,CASSPTEGAGGELFF
-,TRBJ2-2,16,-,TRBV4-3,TGCGCCAGCAGCTACGGCAGCGGAGCAAAAACCGGGGAGCTGTTTTTT,CASSYGSGAKTGELFF
TRBD1,TRBJ2-7,15,-,TRBV7-7,TGTGCCAGCAGCTTAGCCGTGACAGGGATCTACGAGCAGTACTTC,CASSLAVTGIYEQYF
TRBD2,TRBJ2-1,16,once,TRBV4-1,TGCGCCAGCAGCGAAGGGTTAGCGGGCTCCTACAATGAGCAGTTCTTC,CASSEGLAGSYNEQFF
TRBD2,TRBJ2-1,14,-,TRBV25-1,TGTGCCAGCAGTGAAGCGGGAGGATGGAATGAGCAGTTCTTC,CASSEAGGWNEQFF
-,TRBJ2-1,14,-,TRBV27,TGTGCCAGCAGTTTACTTCCCCCTAGCAATGAGCAGTTCTTC,CASSLLPPSNEQFF
-,TRBJ2-3,14,-,TRBV28,TGTGCCGCCTCACCGGGACTTTACACAGATACGCAGTATTTT,CAASPGLYTDTQYF
-,TRBJ1-2,13,-,TRBV30,TGTGCCTGGAGTCTGGGGGGATACTATGGCTACACCTTC,CAWSLGGYYGYTF
TRBD1,TRBJ2-5,15,-,TRBV7-3,TGTGCCAGCAGTTCGATGACAGGGGGTCAAGAGACCCAGTACTTC,CASSSMTGGQETQYF
-,TRBJ1-1,14,-,TRBV28,TGTGCCAGCAGTGAGGATTTCCAGAACACTGAAGCTTTCTTT,CASSEDFQNTEAFF
-,TRBJ2-2,12,-,TRBV5-1,TGCGCCAGCAGCTCGCCCACCGGGGAGCTGTTTTTT,CASSSPTGELFF
-,TRBJ2-7,13,-,TRBV7-9,TGTGCCAGCAGCTTAGGGCTAGATTACGAGCAGTACTTC,CASSLGLDYEQYF
TRBD2,TRBJ2-1,21,-,TRBV2,TGTGCCAGCGGTAAAACGCCCCAGCGGGGCACGGGAGGCCGACTTTACGATGAGCAGTTCTTC,CASGKTPQRGTGGRLYDEQFF
-,TRBJ2-3,14,-,TRBV18,TGTGCCAGCTCACCGCCCTCTCCCACAGATACGCAGTATTTT,CASSPPSPTDTQYF
TRBD1,TRBJ2-2,13,-,TRBV29-1,TGCAGCGTAACAGGGGAAGACACCGGGGAGCTGTTTTTT,CSVTGEDTGELFF
TRBD1,TRBJ2-4,16,-,TRBV5-5,TGTGCCAGCAGCACCGGACAGGGGGTGGCCAAAAACATTCAGTACTTC,CASSTGQGVAKNIQYF
TRBD1,TRBJ2-1,15,-,TRBV5-5,TGTGCCAGCAGCTTGTGGACAGGTAAATTAGGGGAGCAGTTCTTC,CASSLWTGKLGEQFF
-,TRBJ2-7,16,-,TRBV5-5,TGTGCCAGCAGCCTACAATGGGTCCTTTCCTCCTACGAGCAGTACTTC,CASSLQWVLSSYEQYF
-,TRBJ2-2,15,-,TRBV7-9,TGTGCCAGCAGCTCCGGGACACAGAACACCGGGGAGCTGTTTTTT,CASSSGTQNTGELFF
TRBD2,TRBJ2-7,16,-,TRBV27,TGTGCCAGCAGTGAGGGGACTAGCGGATTCTCCTACGAGCAGTACTTC,CASSEGTSGFSYEQYF
TRBD2,TRBJ2-1,15,-,TRBV15,TGTGCCACCTCCCTGCTAGCGGGGGACTACAATGAGCAGTTCTTC,CATSLLAGDYNEQFF
-,TRBJ1-2,14,-,TRBV4-1,TGCGCCAGCAGCCAAGATCCCAGCCACTATGGCTACACCTTC,CASSQDPSHYGYTF
-,TRBJ2-3,15,-,TRBV7-2,TGTGCCAGCAGCTTTGGACAGTACCGGTCAGATACGCAGTATTTT,CASSFGQYRSDTQYF
TRBD2,TRBJ2-2,19,-,TRBV9,TGTGCCAGCAGCGTAGTACTAGCGGGAGGGCCGCAGGACACCGGGGAGCTGTTTTTT,CASSVVLAGGPQDTGELFF
TRBD1,TRBJ1-2,15,-,TRBV10-2,TGCGCCAGTACAATGAATGGACAGGGCTTCTATGGCTACACCTTC,CASTMNGQGFYGYTF
-,TRBJ2-7,16,-,TRBV5-4,TGTGCCAGCAGCTTGGTTGGTGAGGCGAGACCCTACGAGCAGTACTTC,CASSLVGEARPYEQYF
-,TRBJ2-3,14,-,TRBV28,TGTGCCAGCAGTTTATCCAGGCTCACAGATACGCAGTATTTT,CASSLSRLTDTQYF
TRBD1,TRBJ2-7,16,-,TRBV6-1,TGTGCCAGCAGTGCACCAACAGGGGCAAACGGGCGCGAGCAGTACTTC,CASSAPTGANGREQYF
TRBD1,TRBJ2-7,15,-,TRBV5-6,TGTGCCAGCAGCGTCGGACAGGGGTTTTCCTACGAGCAGTACTTC,CASSVGQGFSYEQYF
-,TRBJ1-2,15,-,TRBV6-6,TGTGCCAGCTACGAAAGTAGGGGGGCTAACTATGGCTACACCTTC,CASYESRGANYGYTF
-,TRBJ2-7,12,once,TRBV5-6,TGTGCCAGCAGCTTAGGACTGGGCGAGCAGTACTTC,CASSLGLGEQYF
-,TRBJ2-7,17,-,TRBV4-3,TGCGCCAGCAGCCAAGGTCGTGGCGGCGGTAGCTCCTACGAGCAGTACTTC,CASSQGRGGGSSYEQYF
TRBD1,TRBJ1-2,14,-,TRBV7-9,TGTGCCAGCAGCTTCGGACAGGGGGCGTATGGCTACACCTTC,CASSFGQGAYGYTF
-,TRBJ2-1,15,once,TRBV6-4,TGTGCCAGCAGCTCTGACAGGGAGGGCTACAATGAGCAGTTCTTC,CASSSDREGYNEQFF
TRBD1,TRBJ2-7,15,-,TRBV5-1,TGCGCCAGCAGCTTGCGGACAGGGGAGGCCTACGAGCAGTACTTC,CASSLRTGEAYEQYF
TRBD2,TRBJ2-1,18,-,TRBV5-1,TGCGCCAGCAGCTTGTGGGGGAGCGCTAGCGGGGACGACAATGAGCAGTTCTTC,CASSLWGSASGDDNEQFF